This T cell receptor beta chain was retrieved from a study of blood T cell repertoires in COVID-19. This CDR3 contains 14 residues. Between the trimmed V and J ends, which lost 2 bases and 6 bases, there was a span of 13 bases. CDR1 MNHNS and CDR2 SASEGT come from the germline V gene. Assay: immunoSEQ multiplex PCR; the TCRdb copy retains only in-frame clones and omits some. The data show about 210,000 clones, 85% to 90% seen once. The sequence came from a man aged 18 to 29 with active or convalescent COVID-19. The chain combines TRBV6-1 with TRBJ1-1, with D possibly TRBD1 on 6 matching bases. The specimen sequenced was peripheral blood. CDR3: CASSETQGSAEAFF. CDR3 nucleotide sequence: TGTGCCAGCAGTGAAACCCAGGGGAGCGCTGAAGCTTTCTTT.